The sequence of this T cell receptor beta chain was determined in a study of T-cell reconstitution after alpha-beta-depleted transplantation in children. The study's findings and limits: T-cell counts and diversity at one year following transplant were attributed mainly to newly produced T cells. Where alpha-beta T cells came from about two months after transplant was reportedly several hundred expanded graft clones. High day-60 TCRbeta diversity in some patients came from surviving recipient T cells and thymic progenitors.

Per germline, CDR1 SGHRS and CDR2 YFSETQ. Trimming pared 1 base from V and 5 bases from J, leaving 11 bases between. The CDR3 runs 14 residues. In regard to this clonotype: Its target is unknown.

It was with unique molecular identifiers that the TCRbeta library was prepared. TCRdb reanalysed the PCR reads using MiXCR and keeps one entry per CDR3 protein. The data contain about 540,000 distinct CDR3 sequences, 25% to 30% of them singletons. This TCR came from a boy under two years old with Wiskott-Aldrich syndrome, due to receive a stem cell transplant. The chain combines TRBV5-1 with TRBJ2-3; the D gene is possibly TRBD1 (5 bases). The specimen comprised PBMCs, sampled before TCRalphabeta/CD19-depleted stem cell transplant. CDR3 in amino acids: CASSLRQRGDTQYF. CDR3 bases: TGCGCCAGCAGCTTGAGACAGAGAGGAGATACGCAGTATTTT.